This T cell receptor (beta chain) emerged from a study of cytomegalovirus exposure and HLA in healthy donors. Points from the study as a whole: Under in vitro conditions, three CMV-associated chains were confirmed as specific for CMV antigens. The investigators catalogued under 200 TCR beta chains as cytomegalovirus-associated.

The V and J ends lost 1 base and 10 bases respectively, with 14 bases between them. Germline V gene lookup returns CDR1 GTSNPN and CDR2 SVGIG (reference sequence). The CDR3 sequence is 14 residues long. Produced via immunoSEQ multiplex PCR; TCRdb's table is partial and in-frame only. The data hold about 72,000 clones, with 85% to 95% observed a single time. Details on this clone: The antigen is unknown.

The chain couples TRBV30 to TRBJ1-6, with D perhaps matching TRBD1 (6 bases). The origin of this receptor is a woman aged 18-35 years in good health and CMV-seropositive. The sequenced material came from PBMCs. CDR3 coding DNA: TGTGCCTGGAGTGACGAGGCAGGGGAATCACCCCTCCACTTT. It codes for CAWSDEAGESPLHF.